This is a list of T cell receptor beta chains from one sample in a study of blood T cell repertoires in COVID-19. TCRdb's table, derived via immunoSEQ multiplex PCR, lists solely in-frame clones and lacks some. The data contain around 77,000 clones, under 80% of them singletons. Sequencing was done on a sample of peripheral blood. These receptors were taken from a woman older than 75 with active or convalescent COVID-19. Each CDR3 is given with its conserved first and last residue. Each record gives: CDR3 DNA, CDR3 protein, J gene, D gene, V gene, clone size. A D gene is named only where the DNA matches it firmly. Expanded clones are given a class, and other clones once, few, many or no size at all.

TGTGCCAGCAGCCAACTTATGAATAATTCACCCCTCCACTTT	CASSQLMNNSPLHF	TRBJ1-6	.	TRBV7-2	.
TGTGCCAGCAGTCTGAACGCGGTTTCTGGCTACACCTTC	CASSLNAVSGYTF	TRBJ1-2	.	TRBV11-2	.
TGTGCCAGCAGTAGCTATGGTAGGGGGGGTAACTATGGCTACACCTTC	CASSSYGRGGNYGYTF	TRBJ1-2	.	TRBV28	few
TGTGCCAGCAGCTTAATATCAGGGGTAGGAGGCTACACCTTC	CASSLISGVGGYTF	TRBJ1-2	.	TRBV5-5	.
TGTGCCAGTAGTAGGGGGGGCAGGACAGATACGCAGTATTTT	CASSRGGRTDTQYF	TRBJ2-3	.	TRBV19	.
TGTGCCAGCAGTAACCCGGGACAGGGGGCGTCGAATACGCAGTATTTT	CASSNPGQGASNTQYF	TRBJ2-3	TRBD1	TRBV28	.
TGCGCCAGCAGTGCCCCTCGCGGGGGGCATGAGCAGTTCTTC	CASSAPRGGHEQFF	TRBJ2-1	TRBD2	TRBV10-1	.
TGTGCCAGCAGTACCCGACTAGCGGGGGCCTACGAGCAGTACTTC	CASSTRLAGAYEQYF	TRBJ2-7	TRBD2	TRBV6-5	.
TGTGCCAGCAAGGGGCAGAGTTACACTGAAGCTTTCTTT	CASKGQSYTEAFF	TRBJ1-1	.	TRBV6-5	once
TGTGCCACCAGCAGAGATAGGGACAGGAAGCGTCGAGGGGTAAACTATGGCTACACCTTC	CATSRDRDRKRRGVNYGYTF	TRBJ1-2	TRBD1	TRBV15	.
TGTGCCAGCAGCCAAGGGCAGGGGGCGTCTCGCAATTCACCCCTCCACTTT	CASSQGQGASRNSPLHF	TRBJ1-6	TRBD1	TRBV3-1/TRBV3-2	.
TGTGCCAGTAGTGCCGGGACTAGCGGGTTTCAGTACTTC	CASSAGTSGFQYF	TRBJ2-4	TRBD2	TRBV19	.
TGTGCCACCGTCCTCGGGAGGCGCTATGGCTACACCTTC	CATVLGRRYGYTF	TRBJ1-2	.	TRBV24-1	.
TGCGCCAGCGGTAGGGGACAGTCGAATGAAAAACTGTTTTTT	CASGRGQSNEKLFF	TRBJ1-4	TRBD1	TRBV4-1	.
TGTGCCAGTAGTATGCGAGACAGGGGCGGCTACACCTTC	CASSMRDRGGYTF	TRBJ1-2	TRBD1	TRBV19	.
TGTGCCAGCAGCCTTACGACAGGGGACTTCTCTGGAAACACCATATATTTT	CASSLTTGDFSGNTIYF	TRBJ1-3	TRBD1	TRBV9	.
TGTGCCAGCAGCCCCCCGTCGAACACCGGGGAGCTGTTTTTT	CASSPPSNTGELFF	TRBJ2-2	.	TRBV5-4	few
TGTGCCAGCAGCTTAGAGGCGGGGGGGCGCGGGGAGCTGTTTTTT	CASSLEAGGRGELFF	TRBJ2-2	TRBD2	TRBV7-6	.
TGCAGCGTTGCTAGCGGGGACCCCCAAGAGACCCAGTACTTC	CSVASGDPQETQYF	TRBJ2-5	TRBD2	TRBV29-1	few
TGCGCCAGCAGCTTGGGCCTCATGGACAGTCAAGAGACCCAGTACTTC	CASSLGLMDSQETQYF	TRBJ2-5	.	TRBV5-1	.
TGTGCCAGCAGCTTAAATTGGGGCGATACGCAGTATTTT	CASSLNWGDTQYF	TRBJ2-3	.	TRBV11-2	.
TGCGCCAGCAGTGAGTCGCCAGGGAATAGCAATCAGCCCCAGCATTTT	CASSESPGNSNQPQHF	TRBJ1-5	.	TRBV10-2	few
TGCGCCAGCAGCCTATTTCAAGGGGAAACTGAAGCTTTCTTT	CASSLFQGETEAFF	TRBJ1-1	.	TRBV4-1	.
TGTGCCTGGAACGCTCTACAGAGCACAGATACGCAGTATTTT	CAWNALQSTDTQYF	TRBJ2-3	.	TRBV30	.
TGTGCCTGGATCGGACAGAGCAATAATTCACCCCTCCACTTT	CAWIGQSNNSPLHF	TRBJ1-6	.	TRBV30	.
TGTGCCAGCAGCCAAGATGGCCAGGGTGGTCTTGAGCAGTTCTTC	CASSQDGQGGLEQFF	TRBJ2-1	.	TRBV3-1/TRBV3-2	.
TGTGCCACCAGCAGAGATCCGGGGGCGGGAGGCACCTACGAGCAGTACTTC	CATSRDPGAGGTYEQYF	TRBJ2-7	TRBD2	TRBV15	once
TGTGCCTGGAGTCGCGAGGGCAATCAGCCCCAGCATTTT	CAWSREGNQPQHF	TRBJ1-5	.	TRBV30	.
TGCGCCAGCAGCCAAGCGCTAGCGGGGGGGCGTACCGGGGAGCTGTTTTTT	CASSQALAGGRTGELFF	TRBJ2-2	TRBD2	TRBV4-3	.
TGTGCCAGCAGCCGACAGGCCCCCTCCTACGAGCAGTACTTC	CASSRQAPSYEQYF	TRBJ2-7	.	TRBV6-2/TRBV6-3	.
TGTGCCAGTAGTACGACAGGGCCGGGCGGGGCCAACGTCCTGACTTTC	CASSTTGPGGANVLTF	TRBJ2-6	TRBD1	TRBV19	.
TGTGCCAGCAGCTCCAATATCCCGGGACAGGGGGCATCCGAGCAGTACTTC	CASSSNIPGQGASEQYF	TRBJ2-7	TRBD1	TRBV3-1/TRBV3-2	.
TGTGCCAGCAGCAGGAACAGAAACTATGGCTACACCTTC	CASSRNRNYGYTF	TRBJ1-2	.	TRBV12-3/TRBV12-4	.
TGTGCCAGCAGCTTAGGGTCTCTAGCAGGCGGAAACATTCAGTACTTC	CASSLGSLAGGNIQYF	TRBJ2-4	.	TRBV7-2	few
TGTGCCAGCAGCGAGGGGACAGGGGGTTCTAACTATGGCTACACCTTC	CASSEGTGGSNYGYTF	TRBJ1-2	TRBD1	TRBV6-2/TRBV6-3	.
TGTGCCAGCTCCGTGGTGGGGGACAGTGGAAACACCATATATTTT	CASSVVGDSGNTIYF	TRBJ1-3	TRBD1	TRBV7-2	.
TGTGCCTGGAGTTTGGGGACAGTTAGCTCTGGAAACACCATATATTTT	CAWSLGTVSSGNTIYF	TRBJ1-3	TRBD1	TRBV30	.
TGCGCCAGCAGCCAAATATGGGGCGGCTACAATGAGCAGTTCTTC	CASSQIWGGYNEQFF	TRBJ2-1	.	TRBV4-1	.
TGTGCCACCAGGACAGGGAATTCACCCCTCCACTTT	CATRTGNSPLHF	TRBJ1-6	TRBD1	TRBV3-1/TRBV3-2	.
TGCGCCAGCAGCTTGGGAGTGTTGGGGGCTTTAACCACTGAAGCTTTCTTT	CASSLGVLGALTTEAFF	TRBJ1-1	.	TRBV5-1	few
TGTGCCTGGATTAAGGCGGGGGAGACCCAGTACTTC	CAWIKAGETQYF	TRBJ2-5	.	TRBV30	.
TGTGCCAGCAGCTTATATTACGAGCAGTACTTC	CASSLYYEQYF	TRBJ2-7	.	TRBV7-8	.
TGCGCCAGCACTGGGTACGGGGAAGGTGGCTACACCTTC	CASTGYGEGGYTF	TRBJ1-2	.	TRBV10-2	.
TGTGCCAGCAGTCACGGGTCTCGCGAGCAGTACTTC	CASSHGSREQYF	TRBJ2-7	.	TRBV6-6	.
TGTGCCAGCAGCGGGCCCCCCAGGGGAACTGAAGCTTTCTTT	CASSGPPRGTEAFF	TRBJ1-1	.	TRBV9	.
TGTGCCAGCAGTCCAGGGGGCAGCACAGATACGCAGTATTTT	CASSPGGSTDTQYF	TRBJ2-3	TRBD1	TRBV28	.
TGTGCCTGGAGTTCGGGTTTCTTGGACACTGAAGCTTTCTTT	CAWSSGFLDTEAFF	TRBJ1-1	.	TRBV30	.
TGTGCCAGCAGTTTAACGGTTTCAGGAAGCAATCAGCCCCAGCATTTT	CASSLTVSGSNQPQHF	TRBJ1-5	.	TRBV28	.
TGTGCCAGCAGCCGGACAGTGGAAAGCACAGATACGCAGTATTTT	CASSRTVESTDTQYF	TRBJ2-3	.	TRBV3-1/TRBV3-2	.
TGTGCCAGCAGCTTGGCCGGGACAGCGAATGAAAAACTGTTTTTT	CASSLAGTANEKLFF	TRBJ1-4	TRBD1	TRBV5-4	.